The 17 T cell receptor beta chains listed next were all sequenced from one sample in a study of response to subunit inactivated influenza vaccine. TCRdb re-derived calls from the RT-PCR reads in MiXCR, one entry per CDR3 protein. The repertoire includes approximately 480,000 distinct CDR3 sequences, roughly 9.7% of them detected once, and approximately 12% sits in the top ten. Sequencing used PBMCs from blood, obtained roughly 45 days after vaccination. The receptors were gathered from a man aged 45-65 years who received an inactivated influenza vaccine.

This chain connects TRBV10-3 to TRBJ1-5; 7 positions agree with TRBD1. The CDR3 sequence is 12 residues long. V gave up 11 bases and J gave up 7 bases; unmatched junction bases: 8. The V gene's germline CDR1 is ENHRY and CDR2 SYGVKD. The CDR3 coding sequence is TGTGCCGTATCGACAGGGAACCAGCCCCAGCATTTT. Its translation is CAVSTGNQPQHF.

This clonotype was observed a handful of times. The chain employs TRBV7-3 and TRBJ2-1, with 8 bases matching TRBD2. There are 14 residues in the CDR3. V lost 5 bases, J lost 7 bases, and 7 bases stayed unmatched. Germline V gene data show CDR1 as SGHTA and CDR2 as FQGTGA. This CDR3 is CASSRAGTSNEQFF. CDR3 DNA: TGTGCCAGCAGCCGGGCCGGGACTAGTAATGAGCAGTTCTTC.

The V and J genes are TRBV9 and TRBJ2-1; D perhaps matches TRBD2 (6 bases). The CDR3 covers 15 residues. Germline CDR1 reads SGDLS; CDR2 reads YYNGEE. V lost 4 bases to trimming and J lost 8 bases, with 19 bases between them. CDR3 DNA: TGTGCCAGCAGCCCCGGAGGGACCCCAAAGGATGAGCAGTTCTTC. This sequence encodes CASSPGGTPKDEQFF.

Details on this clonotype: No DNA is shown, since the ends of the CDR3 on it are uncertain; the CDR3 is the one TCRdb lists. V usage is TRBV29-1 and J usage is TRBJ2-3. From germline, CDR1 is SQVTM and CDR2 ANQGSEA. The CDR3 extends over 13 residues, inclusive of both ends. CDR3 loop: CSVVPAGTDTQYF.

In DNA form, the CDR3 reads TGCAGCGCCCGTCGGGGGGGAACAGATACGCAGTATTTT. Translation gives CSARRGGTDTQYF. The genes are TRBV29-1 and TRBJ2-3; 8 positions agree with TRBD2. This CDR3 comprises 13 residues. V lost 7 bases and J lost 3; bases outside the gene matches: 6. In germline, CDR1 is SQVTM, CDR2 ANQGSEA.

This clonotype was observed a handful of times. The genes are TRBV4-1 and TRBJ2-7, with D tentatively TRBD1 (5 bases). Germline loops: CDR1 MGHRA, CDR2 YSYEKL. The CDR3 extends over 16 amino acids. Trimming left V 1 base short and J 1 base short, with 14 bases between. The CDR3 DNA reads as TGCGCCAGCAGCCAAGGGTTGATGACAGAGTCCTACGAGCAGTACTTC. Its protein product is CASSQGLMTESYEQYF.

This clonotype was seen ten or more times. The chain combines TRBV28 with TRBJ2-2; D is unclear. This CDR3 has 13 residues. The germline gives CDR1 MDHEN, CDR2 SYDVKM. Trimming took off 10 bases at V and 0 bases at J, with 9 bases between the two ends. In DNA, the CDR3 is TGTGCCATTGGGTCGTCGAACACCGGGGAGCTGTTTTTT. This translates into CAIGSSNTGELFF.

This clonotype appeared many times. The chain links TRBV6-5 to TRBJ2-2; 9 nucleotides agree with TRBD1. From germline, CDR1 is MNHEY and CDR2 SVGAGI. CDR3 size: 18 residues. V lost 2 bases, J lost 3 bases, and 10 bases stayed unmatched. The CDR3: CASSYHHRGLKDTGELFF. As DNA, the CDR3 is TGTGCCAGCAGTTACCATCACAGGGGGCTTAAGGACACCGGGGAGCTGTTTTTT.

This clonotype has more than one count but fewer than ten. The chain is built from TRBV5-1 and TRBJ2-7; a possible D gene is TRBD1 (6 bases). V lost 0 bases, J lost 5 bases, and 15 bases lay in between. CDR1 is SGHRS, CDR2 YFSETQ, per germline. This CDR3 comprises 15 residues. The DNA for the CDR3 is TGCGCCAGCAGCTTGGACGGACAGCCGAGTAACGAGCAGTACTTC. The encoded protein is CASSLDGQPSNEQYF.

At least ten counts were recorded for this clonotype. The chain joins TRBV25-1 to TRBJ2-3; D not certain. Germline values: CDR1 MGHDK, CDR2 SYGVNS. The CDR3 extends over 13 amino acids. Trimming took 6 bases from V and 0 from J, leaving 7 bases between them. CDR3 region: CASRQFSTDTQYF. The CDR3 bases are TGTGCCAGCAGACAGTTCAGCACAGATACGCAGTATTTT. Full variable domain (outside the CDR3, taken from reference TRBV25-1 and TRBJ2-3): EADIYQTPRYLVIGTGKKITLECSQTMGHDKMYWYQQDPGMELHLIHYSYGVNSTEKGDLSSESTVSRIRTEHFPLTLESARPSHTSQYLCASRQFSTDTQYFGPGTRLTVL.

V usage is TRBV28 and J usage is TRBJ2-7, with D hard to call. V lost 7 bases and J lost 2, with 12 bases in between. This CDR3 contains 13 residues. Germline assignment: CDR1 MDHEN and CDR2 SYDVKM. The CDR3 sequence is CASTNGGAYEQYF. The CDR3 DNA is TGTGCCAGCACCAATGGTGGGGCCTACGAGCAGTACTTC.

The chain uses TRBV10-1 and TRBJ2-3; a weak D match, TRBD2 (6 bases). Deletions cut 4 bases from V and 1 base from J, with 6 bases between. The CDR3 is 13 amino acids. CDR1 WNHNN and CDR2 SYGVQD come from the germline V gene (reference sequence). CDR3 region: CASSGDCTDTQYF. CDR3 in DNA: TGCGCCAGCAGTGGGGACTGCACAGATACGCAGTATTTT.

This clonotype was seen only a few times. The V and J genes are TRBV20-1 and TRBJ2-3; TRBD2 might be the D (6 bases). The CDR3 is 15 residues long. CDR1 and CDR2 from the germline V gene are DFQATT and SNEGSKA (reference sequence). Trimming took 1 base from V and 2 from J, leaving 13 bases between them. CDR3 sequence (DNA): TGCAGTGCTAGAGGGTGGGGGGAGCCCACAGATACGCAGTATTTT. Residues: CSARGWGEPTDTQYF.

The chain carries TRBV7-2 and TRBJ1-2, with D hard to call. V was pared by 1 base and J by 8 bases, with 26 bases between. The germline V gene has CDR1 SGHTA and CDR2 FQGNSA. There are 18 residues in the CDR3. CDR3 in amino acids: CASSLGPRVELGQVGYTF. CDR3 nucleotide sequence: TGTGCCAGCAGCTTAGGGCCCCGCGTCGAGTTGGGCCAGGTCGGCTACACCTTC.

At least ten counts were recorded for this clonotype. The chain has TRBV5-1 and TRBJ2-5; a possible D gene is TRBD2 (6 bases). Looked up from germline, CDR1 is SGHRS and CDR2 is YFSETQ. There are 16 residues in the CDR3. V was pared by 0 bases and J by 5 bases, with 17 bases between. In DNA, the CDR3 is TGCGCCAGCAGCTTGGCCAACCAGGGAGGTCGGGAGACCCAGTACTTC. It is translated as CASSLANQGGRETQYF.

This chain connects TRBV5-1 to TRBJ1-6; D not certain. V was clipped by 5 bases and J by 7 bases, with 10 bases between them. The CDR3 runs 13 residues. Germline CDR1 SGHRS, CDR2 YFSETQ. The CDR3, as DNA: TGCGCCAGCAGGCTGGACGGGAATTCACCCCTCCACTTT. It yields the protein CASRLDGNSPLHF.

This chain joins TRBV29-1 and TRBJ2-3; D perhaps matches TRBD1 (5 bases). V was shortened by 4 bases and J by 1 base, with 9 bases between the two germline ends. Germline V CDR1 and CDR2: SQVTM, ANQGSEA. This CDR3 is 13 amino acids long. CDR3 DNA: TGCAGCGTTGTAGACAGACGCACAGATACGCAGTATTTT. Residues: CSVVDRRTDTQYF.